This T cell receptor (beta chain) derives from a study of metastatic and nonmetastatic thyroid tumors. Trimming took 7 bases from V and 8 from J, leaving 24 bases between them. The CDR3 loop spans 16 amino acids. Per germline, CDR1 MDHEN and CDR2 SYDVKM. Every patient was untreated before thyroid surgery. Only a few counts were recorded for this clone. Other DNA sequences in the same sample also yield this CDR3. TCRdb re-processed the PCR reads through MiXCR. The sample records tens of thousands of clones, roughly 22% being singletons. Material: tumor tissue. The chain employs TRBV28 and TRBJ2-1, with unresolved D. The TCR was taken from a female donor with papillary thyroid cancer or a benign thyroid nodule (not recorded which). Some clones in this sample may be carry-over from other donors' samples. CDR3 in DNA: TGTGCCAGCATCCCTCCTGGTGTAGTCGTGGGGTATGAGCAGTTCTTC. Protein: CASIPPGVVVGYEQFF.